This passage covers 32 T cell receptor beta chains from one sample sequenced in a study of blood T cell repertoires in COVID-19. Generated by immunoSEQ multiplex PCR, the TCRdb table keeps only in-frame clones and is missing some. This sample carries around 220,000 clones, about 88% of them seen once, and the ten largest clones take approximately 2%. The sample was peripheral blood. The receptors here all came from a middle-aged woman who had recovered from COVID-19.

V and J are TRBV29-1 and TRBJ1-5, with D possibly matching TRBD1 (6 bases). Between the trimmed V and J ends, which lost 6 bases and 7 bases, there was a span of 13 bases. Per the germline V gene, CDR1 is SQVTM and CDR2 is ANQGSEA. The length of the CDR3 is 12 residues. CDR3 coding DNA: TGCAGCGTCGCGCAGGGGTCACAGCCCCAGCATTTT. Translating gives CSVAQGSQPQHF.

This sequence joins TRBV4-1 and TRBJ2-7; 7 positions agree with TRBD2. CDR1 is MGHRA, CDR2 YSYEKL, per germline. This CDR3 is 14 amino acids long. Trimming at V came to 5 bases and at J to 2 bases, leaving 6 bases not matched to a gene. This CDR3 reads CASSWLADTYEQYF. The CDR3 DNA is TGCGCCAGCAGCTGGCTAGCGGATACCTACGAGCAGTACTTC.

The V call is TRBV13, the J call TRBJ1-6, with 7 bases aligning to TRBD1. Losses at the gene ends were 1 base for V and 7 bases for J; bases not matched to a gene: 1. Germline-derived CDR1 and CDR2 are PRHDT and FYEKMQ (reference sequence). The CDR3 runs 14 residues. The CDR3 protein is CASSLDRGNSPLHF. Here the CDR3 DNA reads TGTGCCAGCAGCTTAGACAGGGGAAATTCACCCCTCCACTTT.

The V gene is TRBV30, the J gene TRBJ2-7; tentative D call: TRBD1 (6 bases). The CDR3 has 13 amino acids. V lost 2 bases, J lost 0 bases, and 8 bases lay in between. Germline loops: CDR1 GTSNPN, CDR2 SVGIG (reference sequence). CDR3 DNA: TGTGCCTGGAGTCGACAGGTCTCCTACGAGCAGTACTTC. It specifies CAWSRQVSYEQYF.

This chain joins TRBV4-2 and TRBJ1-1, with D possibly being TRBD1 (6 bases). Germline CDR1 LGHNA, CDR2 YNFKEQ. The CDR3 length is 16 residues. V was shortened by 0 bases and J by 3 bases, with 14 bases between the two germline ends. Written as DNA, the CDR3 is TGTGCCAGCAGCCAAGACACAGGGTTTGGGGACACTGAAGCTTTCTTT. It encodes CASSQDTGFGDTEAFF.

The chain has TRBV29-1 and TRBJ1-1, with 9 nucleotides matching TRBD1. Germline CDR1 is SQVTM and CDR2 is ANQGSEA. Losses at the gene ends were 6 bases for V and 0 bases for J; bases not matched to a gene: 8. The CDR3 is 15 residues long. This chain's CDR3 is CSVGGQGTLNTEAFF. The CDR3, as DNA: TGCAGCGTGGGGGGACAGGGTACCTTGAACACTGAAGCTTTCTTT.

This clone has more than one count but fewer than ten. This rearrangement joins TRBV7-2 to TRBJ2-2; 8 positions match TRBD1. Germline V gives CDR1 SGHTA, CDR2 FQGNSA. Trimming at V came to 6 bases and at J to 2 bases, leaving 5 bases not matched to a gene. This CDR3 region has 15 residues. The CDR3 protein is CASSRDRINTGELFF. In DNA, the CDR3 is TGTGCCAGCAGTCGGGACAGGATTAACACCGGGGAGCTGTTTTTT.

To note about this clone: Distinct nucleotide sequences in the sample also encode this CDR3. The chain recombines TRBV24-1 with TRBJ2-7, with D possibly matching TRBD2 (5 bases). Between the trimmed V and J ends, which lost 3 bases and 0 bases, there was a span of 11 bases. Germline values: CDR1 KGHDR, CDR2 SFDVKD. CDR3 length: 15 residues. In DNA, the CDR3 is TGTGCCACCAGTGATGCCGCCAGCGGCTCCTACGAGCAGTACTTC. This encodes CATSDAASGSYEQYF.

This chain connects TRBV2 to TRBJ1-2; tentative D call: TRBD1 (6 bases). The CDR3 runs 13 residues. Germline V gene sequence: CDR1 SNHLY, CDR2 FYNNEI. V was shortened by 4 bases and J by 4 bases, with 10 bases between the two germline ends. CDR3 region: CASSGTGSYGYTF. In nucleotides, the CDR3 is TGTGCCAGCAGTGGCACAGGGTCCTATGGCTACACCTTC.

J is TRBJ2-3 and V is TRBV7-2, with a possible D match to TRBD2 (7 bases). The CDR3 loop spans 16 amino acids. The germline V gene encodes CDR1 SGHTA and CDR2 FQGNSA. The V end lost 5 bases, the J end lost 3 bases, and 18 bases lay between the germline ends. The DNA for the CDR3 is TGTGCCAGCAGCAGAAGGGCGGGGGCCGATACAGATACGCAGTATTTT. Encoded protein: CASSRRAGADTDTQYF.

The chain carries TRBV30 and TRBJ1-5, with D perhaps TRBD1 (6 bases). The length of the CDR3 is 13 residues. Germline loops: CDR1 GTSNPN, CDR2 SVGIG (reference sequence). Trimming shortened V by 3 bases and J by 4 bases, and 10 bases separated the two germline ends. CDR3 DNA sequence: TGTGCCTGGAGGGACAGTGTTAATCAGCCCCAGCATTTT. Translating it yields CAWRDSVNQPQHF. Together with reference TRBV30 and TRBJ1-5, the CDR3 gives the full variable domain: SQTIHQWPATLVQPVGSPLSLECTVEGTSNPNLYWYRQAAGRGLQLLFYSVGIGQISSEVPQNLSASRPQDRQFILSSKKLLLSDSGFYLCAWRDSVNQPQHFGDGTRLSIL.

The chain combines TRBV12-3 or TRBV12-4 with TRBJ1-2; maybe TRBD1 (5 bases). This CDR3 has 13 residues. The V and J ends lost 6 bases and 8 bases respectively, with 16 bases between them. CDR3 protein: CASRGGGSFGYTF. The DNA for the CDR3 is TGTGCCAGCAGGGGGGGAGGGTCCTTCGGCTACACCTTC.

Written as DNA, the CDR3 is TGTGCCAGCTCACGTCCGGGGGAAACCTACGAGCAGTACTTC. Translated: CASSRPGETYEQYF. The chain has TRBV18 and TRBJ2-7; possibly TRBD2 for D (6 bases). The V end was cut by 4 bases, the J end by 2 bases, with 12 bases between. The germline V gene has CDR1 KGHSH and CDR2 LQKENI. CDR3 length equals 14 residues.

This chain connects TRBV6-5 to TRBJ2-7; tentatively, D is TRBD1 (6 bases). The V gene lost 5 bases and the J gene lost 6 bases, with 17 bases spanning the gap. This CDR3 comprises 14 residues. CDR1 MNHEY and CDR2 SVGAGI come from the germline V gene. CDR3 loop: CASSTPRGSLEQYF. DNA for the CDR3: TGTGCCAGCAGTACCCCCAGGGGATCCCTCGAGCAGTACTTC.

The V call is TRBV5-4, the J call TRBJ2-3, with TRBD2 matching over 13 bases. This CDR3 contains 18 residues. Germline values: CDR1 SGHNT, CDR2 YYREEE (reference sequence). Germline trimming cut 0 bases from V and 2 bases from J; bases unmatched to any gene: 6. This chain's CDR3 is CASSLGLTSGGFTDTQYF. Written as DNA, the CDR3 is TGTGCCAGCAGCTTGGGGCTGACTAGCGGGGGGTTCACAGATACGCAGTATTTT.

This clone was seen once. The chain combines TRBV18 with TRBJ2-3; D remains ambiguous. This CDR3 contains 13 residues. Between the trimmed V and J ends, which lost 3 bases and 6 bases, there was a span of 10 bases. Germline V gene sequence: CDR1 KGHSH, CDR2 LQKENI. The CDR3 loop reads CASSPYATDTQYF. CDR3 coding DNA: TGTGCCAGCTCACCCTACGCAACGGATACGCAGTATTTT. Filled out from reference TRBV18 and TRBJ2-3, the complete variable domain reads NAGVMQNPRHLVRRRGQEARLRCSPMKGHSHVYWYRQLPEEGLKFMVYLQKENIIDESGMPKERFSAEFPKEGPSILRIQQVVRGDSAAYFCASSPYATDTQYFGPGTRLTVL.

V usage is TRBV5-4 and J usage is TRBJ2-1; the match to TRBD2 covers 9 bases. With 4 bases clipped from V and 5 bases from J, the junction kept 10 bases outside the gene matches. Germline V gene lookup returns CDR1 SGHNT and CDR2 YYREEE (reference sequence). CDR3 length: 16 amino acids. As DNA, the CDR3 is TGTGCCAGCAGCGCCGTAGCGGGAGCACTAAACAATGAGCAGTTCTTC. Protein sequence: CASSAVAGALNNEQFF.

The gene calls are TRBV19 and TRBJ1-5; D ambiguous. V was shortened by 5 bases and J by 0 bases, with 8 bases between the two germline ends. This CDR3 has 14 amino acids. Germline CDR1 LNHDA, CDR2 SQIVND (reference sequence). CDR3: CASSVRASNQPQHF. CDR3 sequence (DNA): TGTGCCAGTAGTGTCCGAGCTAGCAATCAGCCCCAGCATTTT.

This clone was seen more than once but under ten times. This sequence joins TRBV5-4 and TRBJ2-7, with D maybe TRBD1 (6 bases). Between the trimmed V and J ends, which lost 3 bases and 9 bases, there was a span of 22 bases. Germline CDR1 and CDR2: SGHNT and YYREEE (reference sequence). This CDR3 comprises 15 residues. CDR3 in amino acids: CASSSTGTLPTGQYF. DNA for the CDR3: TGTGCCAGCAGCTCAACCGGGACACTTCCTACGGGGCAGTACTTC.

The rearrangement joins TRBV3-1 (or the pseudogene TRBV3-2) to TRBJ1-2; tentatively, D is TRBD1 (6 bases). Between the trimmed V and J ends, which lost 3 bases and 5 bases, there was a span of 10 bases. CDR1 and CDR2 from the germline V gene are LGHDT and YNNKEL (reference sequence). The CDR3 length is 13 residues. DNA of the CDR3: TGTGCCAGCAGCCACGGCAGGGGTTATGGCTACACCTTC. The encoded protein is CASSHGRGYGYTF.

The J gene is TRBJ2-3, the V gene TRBV7-9; 7 nucleotides match TRBD2. Germline CDR1 SEHNR, CDR2 FQNEAQ (reference sequence). This CDR3 comprises 15 residues. V lost 0 bases and J lost 1; bases outside the gene matches: 1. CDR3 DNA sequence: TGTGCCAGCAGCTTAGCGGCGGGGGGCACAGATACGCAGTATTTT. It codes for CASSLAAGGTDTQYF.

The chain couples TRBV19 to TRBJ1-5; 7 nucleotides line up with TRBD1. CDR1 is LNHDA, CDR2 SQIVND, per germline (reference sequence). The CDR3 loop spans 17 amino acids. The V segment lost 5 bases and the J segment 0 bases; nucleotides outside the gene matches: 10. The CDR3 coding sequence is TGTGCCAGTAGTTCGGCAGGGGGACCAAATAGCAATCAGCCCCAGCATTTT. The encoded protein is CASSSAGGPNSNQPQHF.

V gene TRBV30 combines with J gene TRBJ2-3, with D perhaps TRBD1 (5 bases). Deletions cut 3 bases from V and 6 bases from J, with 13 bases between. The CDR3 covers 13 residues. Germline V gives CDR1 GTSNPN, CDR2 SVGIG (reference sequence). The CDR3 protein is CAWSYGQGDTQYF. CDR3 DNA: TGTGCCTGGAGCTACGGACAAGGGGATACGCAGTATTTT.

The chain couples TRBV3-1 (or the pseudogene TRBV3-2) to TRBJ2-7, with 7 bases that match TRBD2. Germline V lookup: CDR1 LGHDT, CDR2 YNNKEL (reference sequence). The junction had 4 bases not matched to a gene; V was cut back by 3 bases and J by 2 bases. The CDR3 is 14 amino acids. CDR3 protein: CASSHNGGAYEQYF. DNA of the CDR3: TGTGCCAGCAGCCATAATGGGGGGGCCTACGAGCAGTACTTC.

The rearrangement joins TRBV28 to TRBJ1-2; D might be TRBD1 (6 bases). The V end lost 2 bases, the J end lost 8 bases, and 15 bases lay between the germline ends. Germline loops: CDR1 MDHEN, CDR2 SYDVKM. The CDR3 is made up of 14 amino acids. The CDR3 sequence is CASSLVPGERGYTF. For the CDR3, the DNA is TGTGCCAGCAGTTTAGTTCCAGGGGAAAGGGGCTACACCTTC.

This clone occurred a few times. The chain is built from TRBV6-5 and TRBJ1-2, with D maybe TRBD1 (6 bases). V was shortened by 1 base and J by 2 bases, with 14 bases between the two germline ends. This CDR3 has 16 amino acids. Germline CDR1 and CDR2: MNHEY and SVGAGI. The CDR3 DNA is TGTGCCAGCAGTTACTTGCCACCGGGACACAACTATGGCTACACCTTC. Encoded protein: CASSYLPPGHNYGYTF.

This clone appeared once. J is TRBJ2-5 and V is TRBV13; TRBD1 might be the D (6 bases). Germline CDR1 is PRHDT and CDR2 is FYEKMQ (reference sequence). CDR3 length: 16 amino acids. Between the trimmed V and J ends, which lost 5 bases and 4 bases, there was a span of 20 bases. The CDR3 sequence: CASSGPVGAGGETQYF. The CDR3 coding sequence is TGTGCCAGCAGCGGACCGGTGGGGGCTGGCGGAGAGACCCAGTACTTC.

J is TRBJ2-7 and V is TRBV9, with D maybe TRBD2 (5 bases). Germline V gives CDR1 SGDLS, CDR2 YYNGEE. The germline V and J ends were trimmed by 0 bases and 5 bases, with 12 bases remaining between them. The CDR3 is 14 amino acids. In nucleotides, the CDR3 is TGTGCCAGCAGCGTAGAGAGGGTCGTCGACGAGCAGTACTTC. It translates to CASSVERVVDEQYF. The whole variable domain, remainder taken from reference TRBV9 and TRBJ2-7, is DSGVTQTPKHLITATGQRVTLRCSPRSGDLSVYWYQQSLDQGLQFLIQYYNGEERAKGNILERFSAQQFPDLHSELNLSSLELGDSALYFCASSVERVVDEQYFGPGTRLTVT.

The V call is TRBV20-1, the J call TRBJ1-2; D remains unclear. Germline V CDR1 and CDR2: DFQATT, SNEGSKA (reference sequence). V shed 8 bases and J shed 3 bases, with 10 bases lying between them. This CDR3 is built from 11 residues. CDR3 sequence: CSMPADYGYTF. The DNA for the CDR3 is TGCAGTATGCCCGCGGACTATGGCTACACCTTC.

The genes are TRBV2 and TRBJ1-3, with D possibly being TRBD1 (5 bases). CDR1 is SNHLY and CDR2 is FYNNEI in the germline V gene. The V gene lost 7 bases and the J gene lost 4 bases, with 14 bases spanning the gap. The CDR3 is 14 residues long. DNA of the CDR3: TGTGCCAGCAAGGGGTGGGCAGCGGGAAACACCATATATTTT. It specifies CASKGWAAGNTIYF.

The V and J genes are TRBV3-1 (or the pseudogene TRBV3-2) and TRBJ2-3; weak D call: TRBD2 (7 bases). The V and J ends lost 2 bases and 8 bases respectively, with 11 bases between them. CDR1 and CDR2 (germline): LGHDT, YNNKEL (reference sequence). The CDR3 length is 13 residues. The CDR3 protein is CASSQRGGGTQYF. The CDR3 DNA reads TGTGCCAGCAGCCAAAGGGGGGGTGGTACGCAGTATTTT.

The rearrangement uses TRBV11-1 and TRBJ1-2, with D possibly being TRBD1 (5 bases). Germline assignment: CDR1 SGHAT and CDR2 FQDESV (reference sequence). This CDR3 contains 13 residues. Trimming shortened V by 1 base and J by 2 bases, and 5 bases separated the two germline ends. The CDR3 sequence: CASSLGTNYGYTF. The CDR3 DNA follows: TGTGCCAGCAGCTTAGGGACAAACTATGGCTACACCTTC.